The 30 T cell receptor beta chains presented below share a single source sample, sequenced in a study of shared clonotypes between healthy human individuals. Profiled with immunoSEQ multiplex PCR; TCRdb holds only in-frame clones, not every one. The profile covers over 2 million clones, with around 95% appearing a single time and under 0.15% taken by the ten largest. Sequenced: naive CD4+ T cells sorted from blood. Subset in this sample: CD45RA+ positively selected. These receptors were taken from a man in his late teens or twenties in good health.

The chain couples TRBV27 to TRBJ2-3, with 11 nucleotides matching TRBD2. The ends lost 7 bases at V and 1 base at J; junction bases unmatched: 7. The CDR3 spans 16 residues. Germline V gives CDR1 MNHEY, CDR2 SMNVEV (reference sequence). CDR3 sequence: CASTSLAGGRTDTQYF. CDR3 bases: TGTGCCAGCACCTCCCTAGCGGGGGGACGCACAGATACGCAGTATTTT.

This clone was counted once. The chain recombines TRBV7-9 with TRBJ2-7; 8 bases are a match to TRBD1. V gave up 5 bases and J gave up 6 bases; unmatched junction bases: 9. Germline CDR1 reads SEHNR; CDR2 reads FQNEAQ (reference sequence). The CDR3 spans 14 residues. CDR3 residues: CASSRGQGLSEQYF. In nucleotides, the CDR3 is TGTGCCAGCAGCCGTGGACAGGGTTTAAGCGAGCAGTACTTC.

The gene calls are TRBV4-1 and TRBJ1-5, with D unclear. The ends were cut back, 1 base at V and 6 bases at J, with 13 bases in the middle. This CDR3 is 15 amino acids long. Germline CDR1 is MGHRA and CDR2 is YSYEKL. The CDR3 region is CASSQGGGVGQPQHF. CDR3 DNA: TGCGCCAGCAGCCAAGGAGGCGGGGTTGGTCAGCCCCAGCATTTT.

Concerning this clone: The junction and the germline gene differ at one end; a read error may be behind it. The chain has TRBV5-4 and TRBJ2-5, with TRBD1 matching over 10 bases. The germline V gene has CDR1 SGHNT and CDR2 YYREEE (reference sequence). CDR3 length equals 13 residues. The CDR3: CASSSIPDRGRNF. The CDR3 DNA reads TGTGCCAGCAGCTCCATCCCAGACAGGGGGCGGAACTTC. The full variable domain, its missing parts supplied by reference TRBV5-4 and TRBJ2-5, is ETGVTQSPTHLIKTRGQQVTLRCSSQSGHNTVSWYQQALGQGPQFIFQYYREEENGRGNFPPRFSGLQFPNYSSELNVNALELDDSALYLCASSSIPDRGRNFGPGTRLLVL.

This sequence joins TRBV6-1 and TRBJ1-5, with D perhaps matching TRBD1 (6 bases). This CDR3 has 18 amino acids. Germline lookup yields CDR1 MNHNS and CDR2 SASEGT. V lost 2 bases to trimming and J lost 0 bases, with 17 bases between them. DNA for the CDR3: TGTGCCAGCAGTGAACAGGGCAGGGGCGTTTATAGCAATCAGCCCCAGCATTTT. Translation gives CASSEQGRGVYSNQPQHF.

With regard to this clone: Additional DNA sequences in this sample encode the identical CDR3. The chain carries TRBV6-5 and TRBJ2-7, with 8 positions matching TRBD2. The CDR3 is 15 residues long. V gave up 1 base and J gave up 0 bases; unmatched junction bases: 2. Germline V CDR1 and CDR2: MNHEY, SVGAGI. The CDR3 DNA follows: TGTGCCAGCAGTTACTTAGCGGGGAGCTCCTACGAGCAGTACTTC. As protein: CASSYLAGSSYEQYF.

For the CDR3, the DNA is TGCGCCAGCAGCGGTTGGCAGGAGGGCACAGATACGCAGTATTTT. Its protein product is CASSGWQEGTDTQYF. The rearrangement uses TRBV5-1 and TRBJ2-3; TRBD2 is a possible D gene (5 bases). Germline assignment: CDR1 SGHRS and CDR2 YFSETQ. The germline V and J ends were trimmed by 4 bases and 1 base, with 13 bases remaining between them. CDR3 length equals 15 residues.

In DNA, the CDR3 is TGTGCCAGCAGCGTAGCGGGACACAAAGATCAGCCCCAGCATTTT. This sequence encodes CASSVAGHKDQPQHF. The chain couples TRBV9 to TRBJ1-5; tentatively, D is TRBD1 (6 bases). Germline CDR1 SGDLS, CDR2 YYNGEE. V gave up 0 bases and J gave up 5 bases, with 12 bases separating them. The length of the CDR3 is 15 residues.

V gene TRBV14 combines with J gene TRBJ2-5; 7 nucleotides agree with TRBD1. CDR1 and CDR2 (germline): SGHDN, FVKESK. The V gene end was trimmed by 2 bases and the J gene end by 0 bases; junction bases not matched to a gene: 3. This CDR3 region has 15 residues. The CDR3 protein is CASSQRDSHQETQYF. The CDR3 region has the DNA TGTGCCAGCAGCCAAAGGGACAGCCACCAAGAGACCCAGTACTTC.

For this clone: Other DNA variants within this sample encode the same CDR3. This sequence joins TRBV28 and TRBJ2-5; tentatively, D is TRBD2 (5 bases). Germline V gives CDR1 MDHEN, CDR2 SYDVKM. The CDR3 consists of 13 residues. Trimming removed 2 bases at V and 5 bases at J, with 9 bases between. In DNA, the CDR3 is TGTGCCAGCAGTTTAGCGGGTCGGGAGACCCAGTACTTC. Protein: CASSLAGRETQYF.

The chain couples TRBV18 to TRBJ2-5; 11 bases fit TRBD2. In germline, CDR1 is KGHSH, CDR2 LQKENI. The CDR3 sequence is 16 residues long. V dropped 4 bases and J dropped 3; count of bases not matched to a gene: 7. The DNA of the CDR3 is TGTGCCAGCTCACTAAACATACTAGCGGGGGAAGAGACCCAGTACTTC. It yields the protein CASSLNILAGEETQYF.

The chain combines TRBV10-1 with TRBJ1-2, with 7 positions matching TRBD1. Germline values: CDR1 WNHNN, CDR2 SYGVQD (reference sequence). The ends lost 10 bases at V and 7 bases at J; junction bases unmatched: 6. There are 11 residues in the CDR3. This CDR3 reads CAKNRGSGYTF. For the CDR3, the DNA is TGCGCCAAAAACAGGGGATCTGGCTACACCTTC.

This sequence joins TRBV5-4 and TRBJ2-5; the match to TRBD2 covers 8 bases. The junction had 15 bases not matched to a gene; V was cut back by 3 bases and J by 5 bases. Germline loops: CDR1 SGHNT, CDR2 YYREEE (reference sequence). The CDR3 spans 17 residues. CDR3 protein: CASSSDGGSGKRETQYF. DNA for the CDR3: TGTGCCAGCAGCTCCGATGGGGGTAGCGGGAAGCGGGAGACCCAGTACTTC.

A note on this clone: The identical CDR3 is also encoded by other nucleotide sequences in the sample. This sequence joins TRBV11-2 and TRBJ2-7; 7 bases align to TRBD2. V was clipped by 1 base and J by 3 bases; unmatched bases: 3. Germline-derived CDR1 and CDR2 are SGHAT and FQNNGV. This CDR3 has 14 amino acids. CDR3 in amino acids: CASSLGLAVYEQYF. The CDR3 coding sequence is TGTGCCAGCAGCTTAGGCCTAGCGGTCTACGAGCAGTACTTC.

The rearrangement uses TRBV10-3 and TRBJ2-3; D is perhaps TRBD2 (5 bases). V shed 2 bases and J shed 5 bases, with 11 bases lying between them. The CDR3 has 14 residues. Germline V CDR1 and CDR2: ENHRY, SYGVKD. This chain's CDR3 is CAISEGLSIDTQYF. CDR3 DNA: TGTGCCATCAGTGAGGGACTTAGTATAGATACGCAGTATTTT.

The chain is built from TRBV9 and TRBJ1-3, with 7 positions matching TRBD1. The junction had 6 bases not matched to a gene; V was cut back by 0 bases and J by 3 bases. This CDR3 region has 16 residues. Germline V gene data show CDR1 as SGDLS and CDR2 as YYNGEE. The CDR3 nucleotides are TGTGCCAGCAGCGTAGCTACGACAGGGTATGGAAACACCATATATTTT. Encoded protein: CASSVATTGYGNTIYF.

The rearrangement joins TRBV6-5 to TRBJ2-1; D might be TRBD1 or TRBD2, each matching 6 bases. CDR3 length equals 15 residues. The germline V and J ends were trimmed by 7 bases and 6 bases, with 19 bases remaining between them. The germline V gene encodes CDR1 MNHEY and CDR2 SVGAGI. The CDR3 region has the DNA TGTGCCAGCAAAGGGGGATTGGGCGGGACCAATGAGCAGTTCTTC. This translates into CASKGGLGGTNEQFF.

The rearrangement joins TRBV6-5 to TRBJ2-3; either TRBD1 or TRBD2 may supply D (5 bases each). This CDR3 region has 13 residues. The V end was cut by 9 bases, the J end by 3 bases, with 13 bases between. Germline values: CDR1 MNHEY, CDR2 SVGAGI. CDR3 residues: CASTRAGTDTQYF. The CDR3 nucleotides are TGTGCCAGTACGAGGGCAGGGACAGATACGCAGTATTTT.

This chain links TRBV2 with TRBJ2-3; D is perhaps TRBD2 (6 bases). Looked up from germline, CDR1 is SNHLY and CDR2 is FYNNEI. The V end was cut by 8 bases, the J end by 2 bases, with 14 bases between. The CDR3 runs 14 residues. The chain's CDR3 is CASVPGLITDTQYF. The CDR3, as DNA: TGTGCCAGCGTACCGGGACTTATCACAGATACGCAGTATTTT.

The CDR3, as DNA: TGTGCCAGCAGCTTAGGGAACAAACAGGGGGCGCAGGGGGAAAAACTGTTTTTT. It translates to CASSLGNKQGAQGEKLFF. The chain employs TRBV7-9 and TRBJ1-4; TRBD1 agrees at 9 bases. The CDR3 extends over 18 amino acids. Germline V lookup: CDR1 SEHNR, CDR2 FQNEAQ (reference sequence). V lost 1 base to trimming and J lost 8 bases; unmatched junction nucleotides: 14.

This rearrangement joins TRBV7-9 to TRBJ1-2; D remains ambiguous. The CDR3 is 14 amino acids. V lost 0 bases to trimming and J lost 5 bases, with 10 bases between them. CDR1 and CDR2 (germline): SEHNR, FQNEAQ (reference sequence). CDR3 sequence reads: CASSLARADYGYTF. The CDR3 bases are TGTGCCAGCAGCTTAGCGAGGGCCGATTATGGCTACACCTTC.

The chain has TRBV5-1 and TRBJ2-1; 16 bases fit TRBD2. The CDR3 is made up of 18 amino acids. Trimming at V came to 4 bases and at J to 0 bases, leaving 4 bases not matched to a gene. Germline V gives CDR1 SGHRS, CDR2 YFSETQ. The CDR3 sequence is CASSAGLAGGPSYNEQFF. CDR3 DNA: TGCGCCAGCAGCGCGGGACTAGCGGGAGGGCCCTCCTACAATGAGCAGTTCTTC.

CDR3: CASSQRQSRFNQPQHF. Written as DNA, the CDR3 is TGTGCCAGCAGTCAGCGACAGTCTCGATTCAATCAGCCCCAGCATTTT. The rearrangement links TRBV27 to TRBJ1-5; a weak D match, TRBD1 (5 bases). V lost 5 bases and J 3 bases, leaving 17 bases between the germline ends. CDR3 length: 16 residues. CDR1 and CDR2 from the germline V gene are MNHEY and SMNVEV (reference sequence).

The DNA of the CDR3 is TGCGCCAGCAGTGGTGGCGGGGCGGGAGAGACCCAGTACTTC. This sequence encodes CASSGGGAGETQYF. The chain combines TRBV10-1 with TRBJ2-5; maybe TRBD2 (6 bases). Trimming pared 4 bases from V and 4 bases from J, leaving 13 bases between. Germline V lookup: CDR1 WNHNN, CDR2 SYGVQD (reference sequence). The CDR3 has 14 amino acids.

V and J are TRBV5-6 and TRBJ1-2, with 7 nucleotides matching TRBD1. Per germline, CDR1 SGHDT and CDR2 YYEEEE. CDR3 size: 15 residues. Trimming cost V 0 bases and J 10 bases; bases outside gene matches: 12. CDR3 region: CASSLGGPTGRLYTF. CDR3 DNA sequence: TGTGCCAGCAGCTTGGGGGGGCCGACAGGGAGGCTCTACACCTTC.

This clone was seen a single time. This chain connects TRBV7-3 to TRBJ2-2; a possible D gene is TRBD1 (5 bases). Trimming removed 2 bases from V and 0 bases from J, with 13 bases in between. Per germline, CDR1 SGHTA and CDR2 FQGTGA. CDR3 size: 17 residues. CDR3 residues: CASSLGPDTPNTGELFF. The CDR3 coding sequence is TGTGCCAGCAGCTTAGGTCCGGACACACCGAACACCGGGGAGCTGTTTTTT.

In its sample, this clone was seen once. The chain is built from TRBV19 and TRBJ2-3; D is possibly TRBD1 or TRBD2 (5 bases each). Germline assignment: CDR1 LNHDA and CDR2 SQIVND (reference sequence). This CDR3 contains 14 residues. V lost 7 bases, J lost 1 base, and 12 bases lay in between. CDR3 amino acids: CASTVLGGTDTQYF. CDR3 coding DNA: TGTGCCAGTACCGTGTTGGGGGGCACAGATACGCAGTATTTT.

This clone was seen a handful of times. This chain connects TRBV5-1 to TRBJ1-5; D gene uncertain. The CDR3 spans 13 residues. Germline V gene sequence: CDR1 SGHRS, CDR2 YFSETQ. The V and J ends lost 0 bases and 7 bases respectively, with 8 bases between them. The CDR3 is CASSLEYGQPQHF. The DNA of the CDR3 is TGCGCCAGCAGCTTGGAGTATGGGCAGCCCCAGCATTTT.

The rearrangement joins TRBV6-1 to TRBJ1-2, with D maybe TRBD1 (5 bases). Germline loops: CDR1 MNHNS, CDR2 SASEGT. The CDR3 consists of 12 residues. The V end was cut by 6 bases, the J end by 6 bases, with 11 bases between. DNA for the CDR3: TGTGCCAGCAGCCGACCAGGGCATGGCTACACCTTC. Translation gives CASSRPGHGYTF.

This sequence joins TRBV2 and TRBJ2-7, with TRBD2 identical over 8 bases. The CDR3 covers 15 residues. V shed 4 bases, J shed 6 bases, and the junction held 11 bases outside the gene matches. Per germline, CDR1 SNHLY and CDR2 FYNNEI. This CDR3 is CASSAGLGGAGEQYF. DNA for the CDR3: TGTGCCAGCAGTGCGGGACTAGGGGGGGCCGGCGAGCAGTACTTC.